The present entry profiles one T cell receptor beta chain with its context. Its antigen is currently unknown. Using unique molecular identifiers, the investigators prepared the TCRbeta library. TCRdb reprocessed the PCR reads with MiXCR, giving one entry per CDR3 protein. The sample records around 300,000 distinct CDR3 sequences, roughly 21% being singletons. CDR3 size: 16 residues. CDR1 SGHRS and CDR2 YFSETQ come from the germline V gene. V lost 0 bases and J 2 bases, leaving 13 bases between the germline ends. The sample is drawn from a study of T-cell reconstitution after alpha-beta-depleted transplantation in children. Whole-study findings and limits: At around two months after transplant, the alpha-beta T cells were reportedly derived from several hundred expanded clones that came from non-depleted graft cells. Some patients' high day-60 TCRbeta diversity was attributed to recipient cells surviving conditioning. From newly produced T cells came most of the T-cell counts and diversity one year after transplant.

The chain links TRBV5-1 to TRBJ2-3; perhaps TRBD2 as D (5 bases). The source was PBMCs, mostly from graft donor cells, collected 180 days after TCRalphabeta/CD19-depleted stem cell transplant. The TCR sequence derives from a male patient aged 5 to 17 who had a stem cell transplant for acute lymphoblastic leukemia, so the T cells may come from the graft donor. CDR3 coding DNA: TGCGCCAGCAGCTTGGAGCGGCTGGAGTACACAGATACGCAGTATTTT. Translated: CASSLERLEYTDTQYF.